Shown below are 24 T cell receptor beta chains from a single sample sequenced in a study of blood T cell repertoires in COVID-19. The protocol was immunoSEQ multiplex PCR, while the TCRdb copy is restricted to in-frame clones and leaves out a portion. Among about 500,000 clones listed, about 90% were seen once. The material sequenced was PBMCs or T cells enriched from blood (not recorded which). The receptors originated from a woman aged 18-29 years who had recovered from COVID-19.

The chain joins TRBV4-2 to TRBJ2-3, with D possibly matching TRBD2 (6 bases). V lost 1 base and J lost 5, with 10 bases in between. Germline-derived CDR1 and CDR2 are LGHNA and YNFKEQ. This CDR3 is built from 14 residues. The CDR3 loop is CASSQGVGGDTQYF. The CDR3 nucleotides read TGTGCCAGCAGCCAAGGGGTGGGGGGAGATACGCAGTATTTT.

The V gene is TRBV28, the J gene TRBJ2-1, with D perhaps matching TRBD2 (7 bases). The V gene's germline CDR1 is MDHEN and CDR2 SYDVKM. V was shortened by 5 bases and J by 8 bases, with 19 bases between the two germline ends. CDR3 length equals 15 residues. CDR3 nucleotide sequence: TGTGCCAGCAGTGCTGCCCTGGGGGGGGCCGATGAGCAGTTCTTC. Protein sequence: CASSAALGGADEQFF.

The chain uses TRBV13 and TRBJ1-3; D possibly corresponds to TRBD1 (5 bases). The V end lost 3 bases, the J end lost 2 bases, and 11 bases lay between the germline ends. The germline gives CDR1 PRHDT, CDR2 FYEKMQ (reference sequence). The CDR3 is made up of 15 amino acids. The CDR3 sequence is CASSLRGVTGNTIYF. The CDR3 DNA sequence: TGTGCCAGCAGCTTGCGGGGGGTAACTGGAAACACCATATATTTT.

The chain links TRBV27 to TRBJ2-7, with 8 nucleotides matching TRBD2. The V gene end was trimmed by 3 bases and the J gene end by 3 bases; junction bases not matched to a gene: 1. The CDR3 contains 13 residues. Germline CDR1 reads MNHEY; CDR2 reads SMNVEV (reference sequence). This chain's CDR3 is CASSLGLGYEQYF. CDR3 coding DNA: TGTGCCAGCAGTTTGGGACTAGGCTACGAGCAGTACTTC.

The genes are TRBV27 and TRBJ2-3; D unresolved. Per germline, CDR1 MNHEY and CDR2 SMNVEV (reference sequence). The ends were cut back, 8 bases at V and 2 bases at J, with 11 bases in the middle. The CDR3 runs to 13 residues. CDR3 loop: CASFSRFTDTQYF. The CDR3 DNA reads as TGTGCCAGCTTTTCCAGGTTCACAGATACGCAGTATTTT.

The V gene is TRBV28, the J gene TRBJ1-1; 7 bases match TRBD1. The CDR3 totals 15 residues. V lost 6 bases and J lost 5; bases outside the gene matches: 12. Germline V gene data show CDR1 as MDHEN and CDR2 as SYDVKM. The CDR3 DNA follows: TGTGCCAGCAGCCCACCGGGACAGCGACGGACTGAAGCTTTCTTT. Protein sequence: CASSPPGQRRTEAFF. Complete variable domain (other parts from reference TRBV28 and TRBJ1-1): DVKVTQSSRYLVKRTGEKVFLECVQDMDHENMFWYRQDPGLGLRLIYFSYDVKMKEKGDIPEGYSVSREKKERFSLILESASTNQTSMYLCASSPPGQRRTEAFFGQGTRLTVV.

This clone showed up just once. The chain is built from TRBV2 and TRBJ2-5; tentatively, D is TRBD2 (6 bases). This CDR3 has 16 amino acids. Germline V CDR1 and CDR2: SNHLY, FYNNEI. V lost 8 bases and J 4 bases, leaving 23 bases between the germline ends. This chain's CDR3 is CASGPHGRGGGETQYF. CDR3 in DNA: TGTGCCAGCGGCCCCCACGGGCGGGGCGGAGGAGAGACCCAGTACTTC.

V gene TRBV29-1 combines with J gene TRBJ1-2, with 9 nucleotides matching TRBD1. The CDR3 loop spans 14 amino acids. Germline CDR1 SQVTM, CDR2 ANQGSEA. The ends lost 5 bases at V and 4 bases at J; junction bases unmatched: 8. CDR3 sequence: CSVPHRGLSYGYTF. For the CDR3, the DNA is TGCAGCGTTCCACACAGGGGGCTTTCCTATGGCTACACCTTC.

For the CDR3, the DNA is TGTGCCAGCAGTTTATCGAGCGGATCGGACCGCCTTAAAGCTTTCTTT. Translated: CASSLSSGSDRLKAFF. The rearrangement uses TRBV28 and TRBJ1-1; unclear D gene. CDR1 is MDHEN, CDR2 SYDVKM, per germline. V was trimmed by 1 base and J by 9 bases, leaving 21 bases between them. This CDR3 spans 16 amino acids.

This chain joins TRBV25-1 and TRBJ1-4; TRBD1 is a possible D gene (6 bases). The V gene lost 10 bases and the J gene lost 5 bases, with 14 bases spanning the gap. CDR1 is MGHDK, CDR2 SYGVNS, per germline. The CDR3 is 13 residues long. Written as DNA, the CDR3 is TGTGCCACCAGAGAGGGGGGGAATGAAAAACTGTTTTTT. The encoded protein is CATREGGNEKLFF.

On this clone itself: Distinct nucleotide sequences in the sample also encode this CDR3. The V and J genes are TRBV30 and TRBJ1-5; 7 bases are shared with TRBD1. The germline gives CDR1 GTSNPN, CDR2 SVGIG (reference sequence). Losses at the gene ends were 1 base for V and 5 bases for J; bases not matched to a gene: 2. CDR3 size: 13 residues. The CDR3 DNA reads as TGTGCCTGGAGTGGGACAGGAGATCAGCCCCAGCATTTT. The encoded protein is CAWSGTGDQPQHF.

CDR3 DNA: TGCAGTGCTAGTAGGGGACTAGCGGGGGGGCCTGGCACAGATACGCAGTATTTT. Translated: CSASRGLAGGPGTDTQYF. The rearrangement joins TRBV20-1 to TRBJ2-3; 16 bases agree with TRBD2. The germline CDR1 and CDR2 sequences are DFQATT and SNEGSKA (reference sequence). The ends lost 3 bases at V and 1 base at J; junction bases unmatched: 7. This CDR3 region has 18 residues.

The rearrangement joins TRBV6-5 to TRBJ1-2, with a weak D call TRBD1 (6 bases). This CDR3 spans 14 amino acids. Germline CDR1 and CDR2: MNHEY and SVGAGI. V lost 8 bases and J lost 6, with 19 bases in between. The CDR3 loop is CASSKSRPGDGYTF. The CDR3 region has the DNA TGTGCCAGCTCCAAAAGTCGGCCAGGGGATGGCTACACCTTC.

The chain employs TRBV27 and TRBJ2-7, with a tentative D call TRBD2 (6 bases). Looked up from germline, CDR1 is MNHEY and CDR2 is SMNVEV (reference sequence). This CDR3 is built from 15 residues. Trimming stripped 5 bases from V and 0 bases from J, with 14 bases between. The CDR3 DNA follows: TGTGCCAGCAGTCTGGAGGGTAGGGGCTCCTACGAGCAGTACTTC. This codes for CASSLEGRGSYEQYF.

The chain has TRBV28 and TRBJ2-7; the D gene is possibly TRBD2 (6 bases). Germline assignment: CDR1 MDHEN and CDR2 SYDVKM. The CDR3 is 14 residues long. V was pared by 2 bases and J by 3 bases, with 11 bases between. The CDR3 region is CASSLAGLDYEQYF. The CDR3 DNA reads as TGTGCCAGCAGTTTAGCGGGGTTGGACTACGAGCAGTACTTC.

V gene TRBV7-9 combines with J gene TRBJ2-7, with D maybe TRBD1 (6 bases). This CDR3 spans 15 amino acids. Per germline, CDR1 SEHNR and CDR2 FQNEAQ (reference sequence). Trimming pared 5 bases from V and 4 bases from J, leaving 18 bases between. CDR3 sequence: CASSPDRLGMYEQYF. In DNA form, the CDR3 reads TGTGCCAGCAGCCCCGACAGGCTGGGGATGTACGAGCAGTACTTC.

This rearrangement joins TRBV2 to TRBJ1-5; 7 bases fit TRBD1. Trimming at V came to 7 bases and at J to 3 bases, leaving 9 bases not matched to a gene. In germline, CDR1 is SNHLY, CDR2 FYNNEI. The CDR3 extends over 15 amino acids. CDR3 protein: CASKKGDSLNQPQHF. Here the CDR3 DNA reads TGTGCCAGCAAAAAGGGGGACAGCCTCAATCAGCCCCAGCATTTT.

The rearrangement joins TRBV28 to TRBJ2-1; 9 nucleotides agree with TRBD2. The CDR3 runs to 15 residues. The V gene's germline CDR1 is MDHEN and CDR2 SYDVKM. With 6 bases clipped from V and 2 bases from J, the junction kept 5 bases outside the gene matches. In DNA, the CDR3 is TGTGCCAGCAGCCGCGCGGGGGGGGCCTACAATGAGCAGTTCTTC. Its translation: CASSRAGGAYNEQFF.

The rearrangement uses TRBV25-1 and TRBJ1-1; no clear D gene. Germline V CDR1 and CDR2: MGHDK, SYGVNS. V was clipped by 3 bases and J by 4 bases, with 21 bases between them. This CDR3 comprises 17 residues. CDR3 amino acids: CASSDRVLWGGSTEAFF. CDR3 DNA sequence: TGTGCCAGCAGTGACCGAGTTTTATGGGGTGGGAGCACTGAAGCTTTCTTT.

A word on this clone: Other DNA sequences in the sample encode the same CDR3. The gene calls are TRBV3-1 (or the pseudogene TRBV3-2) and TRBJ1-1; the D is unclear. The CDR3 has 13 residues. Germline lookup yields CDR1 LGHDT and CDR2 YNNKEL (reference sequence). V was cut by 0 bases and J by 2 bases, with 4 bases left in between. CDR3 sequence: CASSQDLNTEAFF. CDR3 bases: TGTGCCAGCAGCCAAGATCTTAACACTGAAGCTTTCTTT.

V gene TRBV3-1 (or the pseudogene TRBV3-2) combines with J gene TRBJ2-2, with 10 positions matching TRBD2. CDR1 is LGHDT, CDR2 YNNKEL, per germline (reference sequence). The CDR3 is made up of 17 amino acids. The V segment lost 0 bases and the J segment 4 bases; nucleotides outside the gene matches: 5. CDR3 residues: CASSQDLERGGTGELFF. The CDR3 coding sequence is TGTGCCAGCAGCCAAGATCTGGAGCGGGGGGGCACCGGGGAGCTGTTTTTT.

The CDR3 is CASSISPSKGGVGEKLFF. CDR3 nucleotides: TGTGCCAGTAGTATTTCCCCCTCAAAGGGAGGGGTAGGCGAAAAACTGTTTTTT. V is TRBV19 and J is TRBJ1-4; maybe TRBD1 (5 bases). V was cut by 3 bases and J by 8 bases, with 25 bases left in between. CDR3 length: 18 residues. Germline V gives CDR1 LNHDA, CDR2 SQIVND (reference sequence).

This clone was seen more than once but under ten times. The genes are TRBV2 and TRBJ1-5; a weak D match, TRBD1 (6 bases). Looked up from germline, CDR1 is SNHLY and CDR2 is FYNNEI. Trimming shortened V by 7 bases and J by 4 bases, and 14 bases separated the two germline ends. CDR3 length equals 14 residues. Here the CDR3 reads CASTLGQINQPQHF. The CDR3 DNA sequence: TGTGCCAGCACCTTAGGACAGATAAATCAGCCCCAGCATTTT.

This chain uses TRBV5-1 with TRBJ1-6; 7 positions agree with TRBD1. CDR3 length equals 16 residues. The V and J ends lost 1 base and 3 bases, in that order; junction bases with no gene match: 4. The germline gives CDR1 SGHRS, CDR2 YFSETQ. CDR3 protein: CASSLLGTDYNSPLHF. In DNA, the CDR3 is TGCGCCAGCAGCTTGTTGGGGACAGACTATAATTCACCCCTCCACTTT.